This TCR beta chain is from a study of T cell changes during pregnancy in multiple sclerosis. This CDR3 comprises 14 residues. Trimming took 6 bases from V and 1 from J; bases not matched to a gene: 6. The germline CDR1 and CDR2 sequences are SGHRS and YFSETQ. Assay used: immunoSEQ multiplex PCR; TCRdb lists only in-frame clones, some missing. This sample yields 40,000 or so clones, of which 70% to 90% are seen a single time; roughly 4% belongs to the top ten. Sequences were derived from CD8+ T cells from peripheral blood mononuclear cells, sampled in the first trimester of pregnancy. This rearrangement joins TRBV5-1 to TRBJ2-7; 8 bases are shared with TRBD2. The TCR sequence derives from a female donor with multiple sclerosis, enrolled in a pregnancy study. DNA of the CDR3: TGCGCCAGCACCCCCGGGGGGGGGTCCTACGAGCAGTACTTC. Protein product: CASTPGGGSYEQYF.